Below are 30 T cell receptor beta chains sequenced from a single sample in a study of T cell responses to AZD1222 COVID-19 vaccine (dated by TCRdb to the early 2020s). Preparation of the library involved the immunoSEQ multiplex PCR assay. Imported from immuneACCESS, the table was reduced by TCRdb to in-frame sequences with V and J called. These copies leave out some clones; in studies compared against another copy, an unresolved V gene accounts for under half, and the cause of the remainder is not known. Counted in this sample were about 150,000 clones; over 90% of them appeared once. The ten largest make up roughly 2.2% of the sample. In the paper's terms, the time point label means: baseline before first vaccination. Here the sequenced sample was peripheral blood, taken on day 0 of AZD1222 vaccination. Receptors originate from an adult in good health.

J is TRBJ1-1 and V is TRBV3-1 (or the pseudogene TRBV3-2), with a weak D call TRBD1 (5 bases). Trimming took 6 bases from V and 3 from J, leaving 14 bases between them. The CDR3 loop spans 14 amino acids. Germline CDR1 LGHDT, CDR2 YNNKEL (reference sequence). The DNA of the CDR3 is TGTGCCAGCAGTGCTCAGGGTCGATACACTGAAGCTTTCTTT. This gives the protein CASSAQGRYTEAFF.

The CDR3: CSVGGAHSGNTIYF. The CDR3 coding sequence is TGCAGCGTGGGGGGGGCCCACTCTGGAAACACCATATATTTT. The J gene is TRBJ1-3, the V gene TRBV29-1; possibly TRBD1 for D (6 bases). This CDR3 contains 14 residues. Germline CDR1 reads SQVTM; CDR2 reads ANQGSEA. The V end was cut by 6 bases, the J end by 0 bases, with 12 bases between.

The V and J genes are TRBV10-1 and TRBJ1-4, with D possibly TRBD1 on 5 matching bases. V lost 5 bases, J lost 7 bases, and 23 bases lay in between. The CDR3 sequence is 17 residues long. The germline gives CDR1 WNHNN, CDR2 SYGVQD (reference sequence). The CDR3: CASSTGTLPGGGEKLFF. CDR3 in DNA: TGCGCCAGCAGTACCGGGACGCTTCCAGGAGGTGGTGAAAAACTGTTTTTT.

This chain links TRBV7-9 with TRBJ1-5, with a possible D match to TRBD1 (5 bases). V lost 2 bases and J 5 bases, leaving 7 bases between the germline ends. The CDR3 length is 13 residues. From germline, CDR1 is SEHNR and CDR2 FQNEAQ (reference sequence). The chain's CDR3 is CASSLRGDQPQHF. In DNA form, the CDR3 reads TGTGCCAGCAGCTTAAGAGGGGATCAGCCCCAGCATTTT. The complete variable domain, with remaining parts taken from reference TRBV7-9 and TRBJ1-5, reads DTGVSQNPRHKITKRGQNVTFRCDPISEHNRLYWYRQTLGQGPEFLTYFQNEAQLEKSRLLSDRFSAERPKGSFSTLEIQRTEQGDSAMYLCASSLRGDQPQHFGDGTRLSIL.

The chain recombines TRBV19 with TRBJ2-7; 9 nucleotides line up with TRBD2. Per germline, CDR1 LNHDA and CDR2 SQIVND (reference sequence). The V segment lost 5 bases and the J segment 0 bases; nucleotides outside the gene matches: 2. CDR3 length: 14 amino acids. In DNA form, the CDR3 reads TGTGCCAGTAGTCTAGCGGGATCCTCCTACGAGCAGTACTTC. Translated: CASSLAGSSYEQYF.

V gene TRBV5-4 combines with J gene TRBJ2-2; possibly TRBD1 for D (6 bases). The germline V gene has CDR1 SGHNT and CDR2 YYREEE (reference sequence). The CDR3 is 16 amino acids. V dropped 0 bases and J dropped 7 bases, with 16 bases sitting between them. The CDR3 sequence is CASSLGTLLGGGELFF. CDR3 nucleotides: TGTGCCAGCAGCTTGGGGACCCTCCTAGGGGGCGGGGAGCTGTTTTTT.

CDR3 amino acids: CASSRGEANTGELFF. CDR3 nucleotides: TGTGCCAGCAGCCGCGGGGAAGCTAACACCGGGGAGCTGTTTTTT. This chain uses TRBV5-8 with TRBJ2-2; D possibly corresponds to TRBD2 (6 bases). Germline loops: CDR1 SGHTS, CDR2 YDEGEE. This CDR3 contains 15 residues. The V end was cut by 4 bases, the J end by 2 bases, with 12 bases between.

The CDR3: CASSQHGRSNTGELFF. Here the CDR3 DNA reads TGCGCCAGCAGCCAACACGGCAGGTCGAACACCGGGGAGCTGTTTTTT. The rearrangement joins TRBV4-3 to TRBJ2-2; D not resolved. V dropped 2 bases and J dropped 0 bases, with 10 bases sitting between them. The CDR3 extends over 16 amino acids. Germline V CDR1 and CDR2: LGHNA, YSLEER.

The V and J genes are TRBV28 and TRBJ2-1; TRBD2 matches 7 bases. Germline CDR1 MDHEN, CDR2 SYDVKM. The CDR3 length is 12 residues. The J segment lost 14 bases and the V segment lost 2 bases, leaving 6 bases of the junction unmatched. This CDR3 is CASSLPGLVEFF. Written as DNA, the CDR3 is TGTGCCAGCAGTTTACCCGGACTAGTGGAGTTCTTC. Supplemented by reference TRBV28 and TRBJ2-1, the full variable domain reads DVKVTQSSRYLVKRTGEKVFLECVQDMDHENMFWYRQDPGLGLRLIYFSYDVKMKEKGDIPEGYSVSREKKERFSLILESASTNQTSMYLCASSLPGLVEFFGPGTRLTVL.

This clone has a single count. The gene calls are TRBV7-9 and TRBJ2-3; TRBD1 is a possible D gene (5 bases). The CDR3 spans 15 residues. From germline, CDR1 is SEHNR and CDR2 FQNEAQ (reference sequence). V was clipped by 5 bases and J by 4 bases, with 16 bases between them. The CDR3 loop reads CASSPWQGSADTQYF. The CDR3 coding sequence is TGTGCCAGCAGCCCATGGCAGGGTAGTGCAGATACGCAGTATTTT.

The rearrangement links TRBV7-2 to TRBJ2-7, with TRBD1 identical over 7 bases. V was clipped by 6 bases and J by 5 bases; unmatched bases: 4. The CDR3 totals 12 residues. CDR1 and CDR2 (germline): SGHTA, FQGNSA. DNA for the CDR3: TGTGCCAGCAGTAGAGGGGGCCACGAGCAGTACTTC. Encoded protein: CASSRGGHEQYF.

This clone was observed a single time. In nucleotides, the CDR3 is TGTGCCAGCAGCCCACTTTCGGGACAAAATAATTCACCCCTCCACTTT. Translated, it gives CASSPLSGQNNSPLHF. The gene calls are TRBV7-8 and TRBJ1-6, with a possible D match to TRBD1 (6 bases). Germline assignment: CDR1 SGHVS and CDR2 FQNEAQ. This CDR3 has 16 residues. Trimming left V 5 bases short and J 5 bases short, with 16 bases between.

The rearrangement links TRBV19 to TRBJ2-4, with 8 positions matching TRBD2. Looked up from germline, CDR1 is LNHDA and CDR2 is SQIVND (reference sequence). V lost 5 bases, J lost 6 bases, and 9 bases stayed unmatched. The length of the CDR3 is 15 residues. The CDR3 nucleotides are TGTGCCAGTAGTGCCCGAGCGGGGGCGGGAAACATTCAGTACTTC. Protein sequence: CASSARAGAGNIQYF.

The chain links TRBV7-2 to TRBJ2-2; D is uncertain. Trimming took 5 bases from V and 6 from J, leaving 13 bases between them. CDR1 SGHTA and CDR2 FQGNSA come from the germline V gene. This CDR3 contains 14 residues. The CDR3 DNA reads as TGTGCCAGCAGCCCCTTGTGGGGATCCGGGGAGCTGTTTTTT. This codes for CASSPLWGSGELFF.

This clone has a single count. The chain has TRBV7-8 and TRBJ2-7; 12 bases map to TRBD1. Germline V gene sequence: CDR1 SGHVS, CDR2 FQNEAQ. The CDR3 is 12 residues long. J lost 13 bases, V lost 6 bases, and 7 bases had no gene match. CDR3 DNA: TGTGCCAGCAGGGGACAGGGGGCCACGGGTTACTTC. As protein: CASRGQGATGYF.

The genes are TRBV12-5 and TRBJ2-5; either TRBD1 or TRBD2 may supply D (6 bases each). Between the trimmed V and J ends, which lost 1 base and 5 bases, there was a span of 14 bases. The V gene's germline CDR1 is LGHNT and CDR2 FRNRAP. The CDR3 totals 15 residues. The CDR3 reads CASGLAMWGAETQYF. The DNA for the CDR3 is TGTGCTAGTGGTTTGGCGATGTGGGGGGCTGAGACCCAGTACTTC. Full variable domain (remainder filled in from reference TRBV12-5 and TRBJ2-5): DARVTQTPRHKVTEMGQEVTMRCQPILGHNTVFWYRQTMMQGLELLAYFRNRAPLDDSGMPKDRFSAEMPDATLATLKIQPSEPRDSAVYFCASGLAMWGAETQYFGPGTRLLVL.

The chain employs TRBV7-3 and TRBJ2-3, with 9 bases that match TRBD2. Per the germline V gene, CDR1 is SGHTA and CDR2 is FQGTGA. The CDR3 totals 16 residues. With V trimmed by 4 bases and J by 8 bases, 13 bases remained unmatched. The CDR3 loop is CASSSSGLAGRGTQYF. CDR3 sequence (DNA): TGTGCCAGCAGCTCAAGTGGCCTAGCGGGACGTGGTACGCAGTATTTT.

The chain carries TRBV27 and TRBJ1-6; 7 nucleotides agree with TRBD1. The CDR3 totals 14 residues. Germline CDR1 reads MNHEY; CDR2 reads SMNVEV (reference sequence). The V gene end was trimmed by 6 bases and the J gene end by 9 bases; junction bases not matched to a gene: 8. The CDR3 reads CASRTGTVRSPLHF. In DNA form, the CDR3 reads TGTGCCAGCAGGACAGGGACGGTACGTTCACCCCTCCACTTT.

CDR3 nucleotide sequence: TGTGCCAGCACCACTATGGGGGGGGCTATAAACGAGCAGTACTTC. It codes for CASTTMGGAINEQYF. V usage is TRBV5-8 and J usage is TRBJ2-7, with a weak D call TRBD2 (7 bases). V was clipped by 6 bases and J by 5 bases, with 21 bases between them. The CDR3 runs to 15 residues. CDR1 is SGHTS, CDR2 YDEGEE, per germline. The full variable domain, with the rest looked up from reference TRBV5-8 and TRBJ2-7, is EAGVTQSPTHLIKTRGQQATLRCSPISGHTSVYWYQQALGLGLQFLLWYDEGEERNRGNFPPRFSGRQFPNYSSELNVNALELEDSALYLCASTTMGGAINEQYFGPGTRLTVT.

The V call is TRBV4-3, the J call TRBJ1-2; D is uncertain. The CDR3 runs to 15 residues. Germline lookup yields CDR1 LGHNA and CDR2 YSLEER. Between the trimmed V and J ends, which lost 0 bases and 5 bases, there was a span of 13 bases. The CDR3 DNA reads as TGCGCCAGCAGCCAAGATATCCCGGCCGATTATGGCTACACCTTC. It translates to CASSQDIPADYGYTF.

This sequence joins TRBV11-2 and TRBJ2-1, with D tentatively TRBD1 (5 bases). From germline, CDR1 is SGHAT and CDR2 FQNNGV. The CDR3 has 14 amino acids. V dropped 4 bases and J dropped 9 bases, with 16 bases sitting between them. Here the CDR3 DNA reads TGTGCCAGCAGCTCAGGGATTGGGTTCGCTGAGCAGTTCTTC. Residues: CASSSGIGFAEQFF.

The chain links TRBV12-3 or TRBV12-4 to TRBJ1-2; D perhaps matches TRBD1 (5 bases). This CDR3 region has 13 residues. V was shortened by 7 bases and J by 4 bases, with 13 bases between the two germline ends. CDR3 region: CASMLEGIYGYTF. CDR3 DNA sequence: TGTGCCAGCATGTTGGAGGGGATCTATGGCTACACCTTC.

The chain recombines TRBV18 with TRBJ2-5, with D perhaps matching TRBD2 (5 bases). Germline CDR1 is KGHSH and CDR2 is LQKENI. Trimming removed 2 bases at V and 4 bases at J, with 11 bases between. The CDR3 contains 14 residues. The CDR3 bases are TGTGCCAGCTCACCAGGCATCCGGGGAGAGACCCAGTACTTC. Translated: CASSPGIRGETQYF.

V is TRBV7-9 and J is TRBJ2-7, with D tentatively TRBD2 (5 bases). Per germline, CDR1 SEHNR and CDR2 FQNEAQ (reference sequence). Trimming left V 1 base short and J 5 bases short, with 9 bases between. The CDR3 covers 13 residues. The CDR3 nucleotides read TGTGCCAGCAGCTTAGACGGGGTTGACGAGCAGTACTTC. This encodes CASSLDGVDEQYF.

This chain connects TRBV5-1 to TRBJ1-5, with 8 bases aligning to TRBD1. V was pared by 4 bases and J by 4 bases, with 4 bases of the junction left unmatched. Looked up from germline, CDR1 is SGHRS and CDR2 is YFSETQ. CDR3 length equals 14 residues. The DNA of the CDR3 is TGCGCCAGCAGCGAGACAGGGGTTAATCAGCCCCAGCATTTT. This gives the protein CASSETGVNQPQHF.

This clone showed up just once. This chain joins TRBV12-3 or TRBV12-4 and TRBJ1-1, with D hard to call. The CDR3 has 13 amino acids. The ends were cut back, 3 bases at V and 5 bases at J, with 10 bases in the middle. CDR3 sequence: CASSFSLATEAFF. CDR3 DNA: TGTGCCAGCAGTTTTTCGTTGGCTACTGAAGCTTTCTTT.

The chain uses TRBV7-3 and TRBJ2-7; a weak D match, TRBD1 (6 bases). Per germline, CDR1 SGHTA and CDR2 FQGTGA. V was clipped by 1 base and J by 2 bases, with 9 bases between them. CDR3 length equals 14 residues. CDR3 in amino acids: CASSLKTGPYEQYF. Here the CDR3 DNA reads TGTGCCAGCAGCTTAAAAACAGGGCCCTACGAGCAGTACTTC.

The chain carries TRBV12-2 and TRBJ2-3. TRBV12-2 is assigned pseudogene status. The CDR3 is 18 residues long. The CDR3 coding sequence is TGTGCAAGTCGCGCCCCACCCCCGGACACGTGCGGGACAGATACGCAGTATTTT. This codes for CASRAPPPDTCGTDTQYF.

V is TRBV27 and J is TRBJ1-4; maybe TRBD1 (6 bases). Germline V gives CDR1 MNHEY, CDR2 SMNVEV (reference sequence). This CDR3 comprises 13 residues. Trimming stripped 7 bases from V and 7 bases from J, with 13 bases between. CDR3: CASKLGASEKLFF. The DNA for the CDR3 is TGTGCCAGCAAATTGGGGGCTTCTGAAAAACTGTTTTTT.

The genes are TRBV7-8 and TRBJ1-4; 10 bases match TRBD1. Looked up from germline, CDR1 is SGHVS and CDR2 is FQNEAQ. J was trimmed by 2 bases and V by 3 bases; bases with no gene match: 12. The length of the CDR3 is 19 residues. CDR3 loop: CASSFYLSGQGTTNEKLFF. CDR3 nucleotide sequence: TGTGCCAGCAGCTTTTATCTCTCGGGACAGGGGACTACTAATGAAAAACTGTTTTTT.